Sequencing of this TCR beta chain was carried out in a study of the immune and genomic landscape of osteosarcoma (dated by TCRdb to 2018 to 2020). Broadly, across the study: The overall cohort comprised roughly 50 pediatric and adult patients with high-grade osteosarcoma, with a median age at diagnosis of 25 to 30 years (range about 5-90). Poor-risk disease was overrepresented in the cohort, as 73% of patients had an unfavorable pathologic response to standard therapy and more than 55% had died. Patients in the overall cohort were 60% male, and under 80% presented with localized disease at diagnosis. To define immunogenic potential, the study profiled osteosarcoma specimens using whole genome, RNA and T-cell receptor sequencing, along with immunohistochemistry and reverse phase protein arrays. The osteosarcoma immunogenomic landscape was characterized by integrating TCR sequencing results with transcriptome, protein array and immunostaining data. The goal of the study was to explain why immune checkpoint inhibitors have shown limited clinical activity in osteosarcoma. A couple of samples from the same tumor site were contributed by each of three patients. Study-level results and caveats: Along with the frozen tumor specimens, matched blood was collected from just a couple of patients. Productive TCR clonality was found to be low overall, with an average of 0.09 and a maximum of 0.3, which suggested limited T-cell clonal expansion. Because osteosarcoma is rare and all possible samples were collected, sample size was not determined by any statistical method. Higher TCR productive clonality was observed in the immune-hot C3 cluster than in the cold C1 cluster, although TCR productive clonality remained low overall. Clonality benchmarks came from external normal skin and healthy peripheral blood data rather than matched normal tissue. In five cases, a single hyperexpanded clone dominated the repertoire, and each of these five cases had fewer than 100 T-cell clonotypes.

The tumors sampled were post-treatment primary, local recurrence and metastasis specimens taken from patients with a poor prognosis. The ImmunoSEQ Assay (Adaptive Biotechnologies) was used to immunosequence the CDR3 regions of the TCR beta chain. In the authors' own workflow: TCRB rearrangements, read counts, read proportions and gene usage were exported through the ImmunoSEQ Analyzer platform. T-cell clonality was computed as 1 minus Pielou's evenness on productive rearrangements. In the clonal space homeostasis analysis, clonotypes were grouped as rare, small, medium, large or hyperexpanded (0.01 to 1 of the repertoire). TCR productive clonality was compared across immune clusters C1, C2 and C3 using the Wilcoxon rank sum test. TCRdb took over this immuneACCESS table, retaining in-frame rearrangements with V and J assigned. Such tables are incomplete; in checked studies, under half of the missing clones stem from an unresolved V gene, and the remainder is unexplained. V, J and clone size are those of that table, while D and trimming were read from the DNA. For this sample there are some 10,000 clones; under 75% appear just once. Roughly 18% of the sample is held by the ten biggest clonotypes.

Of note for this clone: The specificity of this receptor is unknown. No qualities accompany the bases; no much larger clone lies one base away.

Clipping removes 4 bases from V and 6 bases from J, with 10 as the unmatched junction base count. In the germline V gene (reference sequence), CDR1 corresponds to SGHKS and CDR2 to YYEKEE. The CDR3 runs 17 residues from the cysteine to the phenylalanine. The retained sequence is limited to the CDR3, 51 bases, with the frame set at the first base. This clonotype originated in a human donor with osteosarcoma. Sequencing input: osteosarcoma tumor tissue from the lung. The chain links TRBV5-5 with TRBJ2-2, with 12 central nucleotides matching TRBD2. For the CDR3, the sequence is CASSPFLAGGAAGELFF. In nucleotides, the sequence is TGTGCCAGCAGCCCGTTCCTAGCGGGGGGGGCGGCCGGGGAGCTGTTTTTT.